A single sample is the source of the 6 T cell receptor beta chains below, sequenced in a study of beta chain features in type 1 diabetes. Sequencing targeted expressed TCRB transcripts, as all isolated RNA had been reverse transcribed. Clones were sequenced by immunoSEQ multiplex PCR, and TCRdb holds only the in-frame ones, with some missing. Of fewer than 250,000 clones in the sample, more than 65% are singletons; the top ten hold 0.053%. The source material was naive CD4+ T cells from blood. The receptors shown here come from a man aged 25-45 years in good health.

The genes are TRBV29-1 and TRBJ1-5; TRBD1 agrees at 8 bases. J was trimmed by 4 bases and V by 6 bases; bases with no gene match: 8. This CDR3 spans 14 amino acids. Germline assignment: CDR1 SQVTM and CDR2 ANQGSEA. This CDR3 is CSVVETGVNQPQHF. CDR3 DNA: TGCAGCGTGGTCGAGACAGGGGTTAATCAGCCCCAGCATTTT.

J is TRBJ1-1 and V is TRBV30; D ambiguous. The CDR3 consists of 13 residues. Germline CDR1 is GTSNPN and CDR2 is SVGIG (reference sequence). Deletions cut 0 bases from V and 5 bases from J, with 10 bases between. The CDR3 spells CAWSVQGWTEAFF. In DNA, the CDR3 is TGTGCCTGGAGTGTCCAAGGGTGGACTGAAGCTTTCTTT.

CDR3 sequence reads: CASSTSSGANVLTF. Here the CDR3 DNA reads TGTGCCAGCAGTACAAGCTCTGGGGCCAACGTCCTGACTTTC. The rearrangement joins TRBV2 to TRBJ2-6, with D unresolved. The CDR3 has 14 residues. The germline V and J ends were trimmed by 5 bases and 0 bases, with 5 bases remaining between them. Germline V gives CDR1 SNHLY, CDR2 FYNNEI.

This clone appeared a single time. V is TRBV5-1 and J is TRBJ2-5; 8 nucleotides match TRBD1. The CDR3 extends over 14 amino acids. V was clipped by 5 bases and J by 2 bases; unmatched bases: 5. CDR1 is SGHRS and CDR2 is YFSETQ in the germline V gene. The CDR3 region is CASRPGQVQETQYF. Here the CDR3 DNA reads TGCGCCAGCAGACCGGGACAGGTGCAAGAGACCCAGTACTTC.

For this clone: The same CDR3 also results from other DNA sequences found in this sample. The chain uses TRBV29-1 and TRBJ2-5; D is unclear. Germline CDR1 reads SQVTM; CDR2 reads ANQGSEA. This CDR3 comprises 12 residues. Trimming removed 4 bases from V and 2 bases from J, with 8 bases in between. The chain's CDR3 is CSVGRAQETQYF. In nucleotides, the CDR3 is TGCAGCGTTGGGAGAGCGCAAGAGACCCAGTACTTC. Full variable domain (outside the CDR3, taken from reference TRBV29-1 and TRBJ2-5): SAVISQKPSRDICQRGTSLTIQCQVDSQVTMMFWYRQQPGQSLTLIATANQGSEATYESGFVIDKFPISRPNLTFSTLTVSNMSPEDSSIYLCSVGRAQETQYFGPGTRLLVL.

CDR3 sequence (DNA): TGTGCCAGCAGTGAGGGGTCCTATAATTCACCCCTCCACTTT. This encodes CASSEGSYNSPLHF. The chain employs TRBV25-1 and TRBJ1-6; D remains unclear. The CDR3 has 14 amino acids. Deletions cut 3 bases from V and 1 base from J, with 4 bases between. Germline-derived CDR1 and CDR2 are MGHDK and SYGVNS. Full variable domain (remainder filled in from reference TRBV25-1 and TRBJ1-6): EADIYQTPRYLVIGTGKKITLECSQTMGHDKMYWYQQDPGMELHLIHYSYGVNSTEKGDLSSESTVSRIRTEHFPLTLESARPSHTSQYLCASSEGSYNSPLHFGNGTRLTVT.